The text below deals with one T cell receptor beta chain. TCRdb's table, derived via immunoSEQ multiplex PCR, lists solely in-frame clones and lacks some. This table holds over 200,000 clones, about 86% found once. The CDR3 has 15 amino acids. Germline CDR1 MNHEY, CDR2 SMNVEV (reference sequence). With 3 bases clipped from V and 3 bases from J, the junction kept 3 bases outside the gene matches. The data were obtained in a study of blood T cell repertoires in COVID-19. Study-wide background: Collection of acute and convalescent COVID-19 samples took place in the United States, Italy and Spain.

The source material was peripheral blood. This clonotype originated in a man at least 80 years old with acute or convalescent COVID-19. This rearrangement joins TRBV27 to TRBJ2-1; 9 nucleotides agree with TRBD2. CDR3 region: CASSFTAGGYNEQFF. The CDR3 DNA is TGTGCCAGCAGTTTTACAGCGGGGGGCTACAATGAGCAGTTCTTC.